The rows below give T cell receptor beta chains drawn from one sample of a study of T cell responses to AZD1222 COVID-19 vaccine. TCRdb's table, derived via immunoSEQ multiplex PCR, lists solely in-frame clones and lacks some. The sample lists about 56,000 clones; 86% were seen once. This specimen was peripheral blood, taken 28 days after the second AZD1222 dose. The receptors come from an adult who received the AZD1222 COVID-19 vaccine. The CDR3 runs from the conserved cysteine through the conserved F or W. D genes are given only for firm matches. The size entry is marked missing in some rows and otherwise reads once, few, many or a size class.

j_call: TRBJ1-3
clone_size: few
v_call: TRBV28
d_call: NA
cdr3_nt: TGTGCCAGCACCCTAGGAGGGGCGCGAGGAAACACCATATATTTT
cdr3_aa: CASTLGGARGNTIYF

j_call: TRBJ2-3
clone_size: NA
v_call: TRBV5-1
d_call: TRBD1
cdr3_nt: TGCGCCAGCAGCCGCGACAGGGGGGGCACAGATACGCAGTATTTT
cdr3_aa: CASSRDRGGTDTQYF

j_call: TRBJ1-4
clone_size: NA
v_call: TRBV7-9
d_call: TRBD1
cdr3_nt: TGTGCCAGCAGCTTAGGCCAGGGGGGTGAAAAACTGTTTTTT
cdr3_aa: CASSLGQGGEKLFF

j_call: TRBJ1-2
clone_size: NA
v_call: TRBV4-1
d_call: NA
cdr3_nt: TGCGCCAGCAGCCAAGGTGGACTCCCGTTCTATGGCTACACCTTC
cdr3_aa: CASSQGGLPFYGYTF

j_call: TRBJ2-1
clone_size: once
v_call: TRBV2
d_call: NA
cdr3_nt: TGTGCCAGCAGTGAAAGGCGCTCAAACGAGCAGTTCTTC
cdr3_aa: CASSERRSNEQFF

j_call: TRBJ1-6
clone_size: NA
v_call: TRBV27
d_call: NA
cdr3_nt: TGTGCCAGCAGTTTACAATATAATTCACCCCTCCACTTT
cdr3_aa: CASSLQYNSPLHF

j_call: TRBJ1-5
clone_size: NA
v_call: TRBV9
d_call: NA
cdr3_nt: TGTGCCAGCAGCGTATCTGGAAATCAGCCCCAGCATTTT
cdr3_aa: CASSVSGNQPQHF

j_call: TRBJ2-7
clone_size: large
v_call: TRBV19
d_call: NA
cdr3_nt: TGTGCCAGTAGTATATCGACATCCCCCTCCTACGAGCAGTACTTC
cdr3_aa: CASSISTSPSYEQYF

j_call: TRBJ1-1
clone_size: few
v_call: TRBV30
d_call: NA
cdr3_nt: TGTGCCTGGAGGTCCAAAGGGGGGGCCCGAGCTGAAGCTTTCTTT
cdr3_aa: CAWRSKGGARAEAFF

j_call: TRBJ1-2
clone_size: NA
v_call: TRBV5-4
d_call: NA
cdr3_nt: TGTGCCAGCAGCTTGGACAGTTATGGCTACACCTTC
cdr3_aa: CASSLDSYGYTF

j_call: TRBJ1-1
clone_size: NA
v_call: TRBV4-1
d_call: NA
cdr3_nt: TGCGCCAGCAGCCCCCAGTCTAACACTGAAGCTTTCTTT
cdr3_aa: CASSPQSNTEAFF

j_call: TRBJ2-5
clone_size: NA
v_call: TRBV11-3
d_call: NA
cdr3_nt: TGTGCCAGCAGCTTAGATGGGAAAACCCAGTACTTC
cdr3_aa: CASSLDGKTQYF

j_call: TRBJ2-7
clone_size: NA
v_call: TRBV5-6
d_call: TRBD1
cdr3_nt: TGTGCCAGCAGCAGGGACAGGGTTAGCTACGAGCAGTACTTC
cdr3_aa: CASSRDRVSYEQYF

j_call: TRBJ1-2
clone_size: few
v_call: TRBV5-6
d_call: NA
cdr3_nt: TGTGCCAGCAGCTACCTAGGCAGGCTCTATGGCTACACCTTC
cdr3_aa: CASSYLGRLYGYTF

j_call: TRBJ2-5
clone_size: NA
v_call: TRBV7-7
d_call: TRBD2
cdr3_nt: TGTGCTAGCAGCCCGCGGGAGGGGGCGGAGACCCAGTACTTC
cdr3_aa: CASSPREGAETQYF

j_call: TRBJ2-5
clone_size: NA
v_call: TRBV5-8
d_call: NA
cdr3_nt: TGTGCCAGCAGCTTGGTCCAGGGGGGAGGAGAGACCCAGTACTTC
cdr3_aa: CASSLVQGGGETQYF

j_call: TRBJ2-7
clone_size: NA
v_call: TRBV29-1
d_call: TRBD1
cdr3_nt: TGCAGCGTTGGGGACAGGGTCAGCTACGAGCAGTACTTC
cdr3_aa: CSVGDRVSYEQYF

j_call: TRBJ1-3
clone_size: NA
v_call: TRBV28
d_call: NA
cdr3_nt: TGTGCCAGCCAAAACGAGGGGTCGGGAAACACCATATATTTT
cdr3_aa: CASQNEGSGNTIYF

j_call: TRBJ1-5
clone_size: NA
v_call: TRBV3-1/TRBV3-2
d_call: TRBD1
cdr3_nt: TGTGCCAGCAGCGCACAGGGGAGTCAGCCCCAGCATTTT
cdr3_aa: CASSAQGSQPQHF

j_call: TRBJ2-5
clone_size: NA
v_call: TRBV15
d_call: NA
cdr3_nt: TGTGCCACCAGCAACGGGGGCCTAGCGGTTGAGACCCAGTACTTC
cdr3_aa: CATSNGGLAVETQYF

j_call: TRBJ1-1
clone_size: NA
v_call: TRBV28
d_call: NA
cdr3_nt: TGTGCCAGCAGTCAACACGGGGGTCTCAGTGCTTTCTTT
cdr3_aa: CASSQHGGLSAFF

j_call: TRBJ2-1
clone_size: NA
v_call: TRBV6-4
d_call: TRBD1
cdr3_nt: TGTGCCAGCAGTTCCGGGACAGGGACTTACAATGAGCAGTTCTTC
cdr3_aa: CASSSGTGTYNEQFF

j_call: TRBJ1-2
clone_size: once
v_call: TRBV28
d_call: NA
cdr3_nt: TGTGCCAGCAGCCGCGGGGAGGCTCCCTATGGCTACACCTTC
cdr3_aa: CASSRGEAPYGYTF

j_call: TRBJ2-7
clone_size: NA
v_call: TRBV27
d_call: NA
cdr3_nt: TGTGCCAGCAGTTTATCGGCCCCGACGGCTTCCTACGAGCAGTACTTC
cdr3_aa: CASSLSAPTASYEQYF

j_call: TRBJ2-3
clone_size: once
v_call: TRBV5-4
d_call: TRBD2
cdr3_nt: TGTGCCAGCAGCAGGGTCAGCGGGGGCCGGGATACGCAGTATTTT
cdr3_aa: CASSRVSGGRDTQYF

j_call: TRBJ2-7
clone_size: NA
v_call: TRBV28
d_call: NA
cdr3_nt: TGTGCCAGCAGTCTTCAGGGAAGGGTGGACGAGCAGTACTTC
cdr3_aa: CASSLQGRVDEQYF

j_call: TRBJ1-2
clone_size: NA
v_call: TRBV5-4
d_call: NA
cdr3_nt: TGTGCCAGCAGCTCAGGGGCGTGGGGCTACACCTTC
cdr3_aa: CASSSGAWGYTF

j_call: TRBJ1-1
clone_size: NA
v_call: TRBV6-5
d_call: NA
cdr3_nt: TGTGCCAGCAGTTACTCTACGGGTTACACTGAAGCTTTCTTT
cdr3_aa: CASSYSTGYTEAFF

j_call: TRBJ1-4
clone_size: NA
v_call: TRBV7-9
d_call: NA
cdr3_nt: TGTGCCAGCAGCTTAGGGGGGTTACGAGAAAAACTGTTTTTT
cdr3_aa: CASSLGGLREKLFF

j_call: TRBJ1-6
clone_size: NA
v_call: TRBV7-9
d_call: NA
cdr3_nt: TGTGCCAGCAGCTTCGAAAGGGGCGAATCACCCCTCCACTTT
cdr3_aa: CASSFERGESPLHF

j_call: TRBJ1-1
clone_size: NA
v_call: TRBV10-3
d_call: NA
cdr3_nt: TGTGCCATCAGAGGGACCGGGGTCAATGAAGCTTTCTTT
cdr3_aa: CAIRGTGVNEAFF

j_call: TRBJ2-7
clone_size: NA
v_call: TRBV7-2
d_call: NA
cdr3_nt: TGTGCCAGCAGCTCTTATTTGACCGCATCCTACGAGCAGTACTTC
cdr3_aa: CASSSYLTASYEQYF

j_call: TRBJ2-7
clone_size: NA
v_call: TRBV12-3/TRBV12-4
d_call: NA
cdr3_nt: TGTGCCAGCAGTCCGAATAGGGGGGAGCAGTACTTC
cdr3_aa: CASSPNRGEQYF

j_call: TRBJ1-1
clone_size: NA
v_call: TRBV6-5
d_call: TRBD1
cdr3_nt: TGTGCCAGCAGTTACACCACCGGGACAGGGTTCACTGAAGCTTTCTTT
cdr3_aa: CASSYTTGTGFTEAFF

j_call: TRBJ2-3
clone_size: NA
v_call: TRBV2
d_call: TRBD1
cdr3_nt: TGTGCCAGCAGCGGACAGGGGGCAGATACGCAGTATTTT
cdr3_aa: CASSGQGADTQYF

j_call: TRBJ1-2
clone_size: NA
v_call: TRBV15
d_call: NA
cdr3_nt: TGTGCCACCAGCAGCCCATTACCGGGACCCTACCATGGCTACACCTTC
cdr3_aa: CATSSPLPGPYHGYTF

j_call: TRBJ1-1
clone_size: NA
v_call: TRBV24-1
d_call: NA
cdr3_nt: TGTGCCACCAGTGCCTCCACTGGGGCAGGTGAGAACACTGAAGCTTTCTTT
cdr3_aa: CATSASTGAGENTEAFF

j_call: TRBJ1-1
clone_size: NA
v_call: TRBV15
d_call: NA
cdr3_nt: TGTGCCACCAGCAGAGAAAGGGTAGGCGTGAACACTGAAGCTTTCTTT
cdr3_aa: CATSRERVGVNTEAFF

j_call: TRBJ1-2
clone_size: NA
v_call: TRBV2
d_call: NA
cdr3_nt: TGTGCCAGCAGTGACGGGGCTAACTATGGCTACACCTTC
cdr3_aa: CASSDGANYGYTF

j_call: TRBJ1-1
clone_size: NA
v_call: TRBV5-4
d_call: NA
cdr3_nt: TGTGCCAGCAGCCACCTTGAGGGGGTAGCTTTCTTT
cdr3_aa: CASSHLEGVAFF

j_call: TRBJ2-1
clone_size: NA
v_call: TRBV11-1
d_call: NA
cdr3_nt: TGTGCCAGCAGCACCGGACTGCTCAATGAGCAGTTCTTC
cdr3_aa: CASSTGLLNEQFF

j_call: TRBJ1-6
clone_size: NA
v_call: TRBV12-3/TRBV12-4
d_call: NA
cdr3_nt: TGTGCCAGTGGTGTCTCCTATAATTCACCCCTCCACTTT
cdr3_aa: CASGVSYNSPLHF

j_call: TRBJ2-7
clone_size: NA
v_call: TRBV19
d_call: NA
cdr3_nt: TGTGCCAGTAGTACGTCCGCCCGGGAGCAGTACTTC
cdr3_aa: CASSTSAREQYF

j_call: TRBJ2-7
clone_size: NA
v_call: TRBV7-2
d_call: NA
cdr3_nt: TGTGCCAGCAGCTTAGCGGGGAGCTCCTACGAGCAGTACTTC
cdr3_aa: CASSLAGSSYEQYF

j_call: TRBJ2-5
clone_size: NA
v_call: TRBV24-1
d_call: NA
cdr3_nt: TGTGCCACCAGTGACCCCCCGCGAGATAGGCAACAAGAGACCCAGTACTTC
cdr3_aa: CATSDPPRDRQQETQYF

j_call: TRBJ2-3
clone_size: NA
v_call: TRBV12-5
d_call: NA
cdr3_nt: TGTGCTAGTGGTTTGGGGTCCTCAGATACGCAGTATTTT
cdr3_aa: CASGLGSSDTQYF

j_call: TRBJ2-1
clone_size: NA
v_call: TRBV5-1
d_call: TRBD2
cdr3_nt: TGCGCCAGCAGCGGCGGGGGGACCTCCTACAATGAGCAGTTCTTC
cdr3_aa: CASSGGGTSYNEQFF

j_call: TRBJ1-2
clone_size: NA
v_call: TRBV7-9
d_call: NA
cdr3_nt: TGTGCCAGCAGCCTAGAGGTTCGGGCCGTCGATGGCTACACCTTC
cdr3_aa: CASSLEVRAVDGYTF

j_call: TRBJ2-1
clone_size: NA
v_call: TRBV11-1
d_call: TRBD1
cdr3_nt: TGTGCCAGCAGCTTCCAAGACAGGGGATACAATGAGCAGTTCTTC
cdr3_aa: CASSFQDRGYNEQFF